These T cell receptor beta chains were read from a single sample in a study of T cell responses to AZD1222 COVID-19 vaccine. Some clones are missing from TCRdb's copy, which holds only in-frame ones; the method was immunoSEQ multiplex PCR. The sample shows over 110,000 clones, around 93% of them seen only once. Sample: peripheral blood, taken on day 0 of AZD1222 vaccination. These receptors came from an adult in good health. Both conserved end residues are part of each CDR3. The order of the fields is J gene, clone size, CDR3 length, V gene, D gene, CDR3 DNA, CDR3 protein. A D gene is named only where the DNA matches it firmly. Expanded clones are given a class, and other clones once, few, many or no size at all.

TRBJ1-3 | - | 15 | TRBV9 | - | TGTGCCAGCAGCGTAGGGGACATAAAGGAAAACACCATATATTTT | CASSVGDIKENTIYF
TRBJ1-1 | - | 15 | TRBV5-1 | - | TGCGCCAGCAGCGACGGCCTGACAGGGAACACTGAAGCTTTCTTT | CASSDGLTGNTEAFF
TRBJ2-7 | - | 14 | TRBV11-2 | - | TGTGCCAGCAGCTTCGGCCTTCCCGGGCTCGAGCAGTACTTC | CASSFGLPGLEQYF
TRBJ2-1 | - | 24 | TRBV6-4 | - | TGTGCCAGCAGTGACCCTTTAAACATCCCGGGACACCTCTTATGGCTTCACTCCTACAATGAGCAGTTCTTC | CASSDPLNIPGHLLWLHSYNEQFF
TRBJ2-2 | - | 15 | TRBV5-1 | - | TGCGCCAGCAGCTTGAGCAGGAGGAACACCGGGGAGCTGTTTTTT | CASSLSRRNTGELFF
TRBJ1-2 | - | 16 | TRBV7-9 | - | TGTGCCAGCAGCCGAGCCCAGGGTCTAGCCCGCTATGGCTACACCTTC | CASSRAQGLARYGYTF
TRBJ2-1 | - | 15 | TRBV3-1/TRBV3-2 | TRBD2 | TGTGCCAGCAGCCAAGGACTAGCGGGGGGGCCCGAGCAGTTCTTC | CASSQGLAGGPEQFF
TRBJ1-1 | - | 14 | TRBV5-1 | - | TGCGCCAGCAGCTCTTTACAGGGGAACACTGAAGCTTTCTTT | CASSSLQGNTEAFF
TRBJ1-2 | - | 10 | TRBV6-5 | - | TGTGCCAGCAGATCGTTGGGCTACACCTTC | CASRSLGYTF
TRBJ2-7 | once | 12 | TRBV30 | - | TGTGCCTGGAGTGCCCCTGGAAACGAGCAGTACTTC | CAWSAPGNEQYF
TRBJ1-2 | once | 12 | TRBV29-1 | TRBD1 | TGCAGTATGGACAGGACCAACTATGGCTACACCTTC | CSMDRTNYGYTF
TRBJ2-7 | - | 17 | TRBV11-3 | - | TGTGCCAGCAGCTTAGATCTGAGGCGGAACCAGGGCCACGAGCAGTACTTC | CASSLDLRRNQGHEQYF
TRBJ2-7 | once | 14 | TRBV28 | TRBD1 | TGTGCCAGCAGGTCAGACAGGGTACTCTACGAGCAGTACTTC | CASRSDRVLYEQYF
TRBJ2-7 | - | 14 | TRBV5-1 | - | TGCGCCAGCAGCTTGGTCGGAGGCTCCTACGAGCAGTACTTC | CASSLVGGSYEQYF
TRBJ2-5 | - | 12 | TRBV29-1 | TRBD2 | TGCAGCGTTGGGGGGGGCCAAGAGACCCAGTACTTC | CSVGGGQETQYF
TRBJ2-7 | - | 12 | TRBV27 | - | TGTGCCAGCAGTTTAATTTCGAGCGAGCAGTACTTC | CASSLISSEQYF
TRBJ1-1 | - | 14 | TRBV7-6 | - | TGTGCCAGCAGCTTAGGTGCGGGAAACACTGAAGCTTTCTTT | CASSLGAGNTEAFF
TRBJ1-1 | - | 12 | TRBV19 | - | TGTGCCAGTAGCGCGGACAGAATTGAAGCTTTCTTT | CASSADRIEAFF
TRBJ2-7 | - | 16 | TRBV5-6 | - | TGTGCCAGCAGCTTGATTAAAGGCCCCCTCGGTGGGGAGCAGTACTTC | CASSLIKGPLGGEQYF
TRBJ2-3 | - | 14 | TRBV6-2/TRBV6-3 | - | TGTGCCAGCAGTTACGGGCGGGGCCGGGATACGCAGTATTTT | CASSYGRGRDTQYF
TRBJ2-2 | - | 17 | TRBV7-8 | TRBD2 | TGTGCCAGCAGCCCTAGGCGGGGGGCTCCGAACACCGGGGAGCTGTTTTTT | CASSPRRGAPNTGELFF
TRBJ1-3 | - | 13 | TRBV2 | TRBD1 | TGTGCCAGCACGGGGGACAGCGGAAACACCATATATTTT | CASTGDSGNTIYF